One sample yielded the 17 T cell receptor beta chains listed below, sequenced in a study of response to subunit inactivated influenza vaccine. Each CDR3 protein gets one entry after TCRdb re-called the RT-PCR reads with MiXCR. The table includes a few hundred thousand distinct CDR3 sequences, less than 7.5% detected once. Sample: PBMCs from blood, taken roughly 24 months after vaccination. These receptors were collected from a man aged 45 to 75 who received an inactivated influenza vaccine.

This clonotype was detected only a few times. The chain couples TRBV19 to TRBJ2-5, with 9 bases lining up with TRBD2. V lost 4 bases to trimming and J lost 7 bases; unmatched junction nucleotides: 7. From germline, CDR1 is LNHDA and CDR2 SQIVND (reference sequence). The CDR3 is made up of 14 amino acids. In DNA, the CDR3 is TGTGCCAGTAGTAGCGGGGGGGCCTTTGGGACCCAGTACTTC. Translating gives CASSSGGAFGTQYF.

This clonotype was picked up a small number of times. The chain uses TRBV5-1 and TRBJ1-2; D is unresolved. The V gene lost 4 bases and the J gene lost 4 bases, with 14 bases spanning the gap. This CDR3 region has 14 residues. The germline CDR1 and CDR2 sequences are SGHRS and YFSETQ. CDR3 DNA: TGCGCCAGCAGCACCCTCCCAGTAGCCTATGGCTACACCTTC. Protein sequence: CASSTLPVAYGYTF.

This sequence joins TRBV2 and TRBJ1-5, with a weak D call TRBD1 (6 bases). CDR3 size: 14 residues. Per the germline V gene, CDR1 is SNHLY and CDR2 is FYNNEI. The germline V and J ends were trimmed by 4 bases and 7 bases, with 14 bases remaining between them. The CDR3 coding sequence is TGTGCCAGCAGTGTATTAGGGACACGGCAGCCCCAGCATTTT. Encoded protein: CASSVLGTRQPQHF.

The J gene is TRBJ2-3, the V gene TRBV3-1; either TRBD1 or TRBD2 may supply D (5 bases each). Looked up from germline, CDR1 is LGHDT and CDR2 is YNNKEL (reference sequence). CDR3 length equals 15 residues. Trimming pared 3 bases from V and 1 base from J, leaving 11 bases between. DNA for the CDR3: TGTGCCAGCAGCCAGCCCCTGGGGGGCACAGATACGCAGTATTTT. It translates to CASSQPLGGTDTQYF.

This clonotype was found a few times. The chain is built from TRBV20-1 and TRBJ2-7; perhaps D is TRBD1 or TRBD2 (5 bases each). V gave up 5 bases and J gave up 4 bases, with 24 bases separating them. The CDR3 is 16 amino acids. Germline V gives CDR1 DFQATT, CDR2 SNEGSKA (reference sequence). The CDR3 protein is CSARIGGPPGLYEQYF. The DNA for the CDR3 is TGCAGTGCTCGAATTGGTGGGCCTCCGGGGCTATACGAGCAGTACTTC.

The V call is TRBV11-3, the J call TRBJ2-1, with a weak D call TRBD2 (6 bases). V lost 1 base to trimming and J lost 2 bases, with 12 bases between them. CDR3 size: 16 residues. CDR1 is SGHNT and CDR2 is YENEEA in the germline V gene. As DNA, the CDR3 is TGTGCCAGCAGCTTAGCTTATAGCGGAACCTACAATGAGCAGTTCTTC. Translation: CASSLAYSGTYNEQFF.

The table lists this clonotype with many counts. The chain couples TRBV6-5 to TRBJ1-2; D gene unclear. The CDR3 totals 14 residues. The V gene lost 2 bases and the J gene lost 6 bases, with 13 bases spanning the gap. Germline V gene lookup returns CDR1 MNHEY and CDR2 SVGAGI. CDR3 amino acids: CASSYVGLRDGYTF. The DNA of the CDR3 is TGTGCCAGCAGTTACGTGGGATTGCGGGATGGCTACACCTTC.

The chain employs TRBV12-3 or TRBV12-4 and TRBJ1-1; D remains unclear. The CDR3 spans 13 residues. V lost 2 bases and J 8 bases, leaving 12 bases between the germline ends. The CDR3 DNA reads as TGTGCCAGCAGTTTAAGAGGGAGCGCCGAAGCTTTCTTT. This sequence encodes CASSLRGSAEAFF.

The chain combines TRBV7-9 with TRBJ2-3; unclear D gene. The ends were cut back, 1 base at V and 6 bases at J, with 17 bases in the middle. Per the germline V gene, CDR1 is SEHNR and CDR2 is FQNEAQ (reference sequence). The CDR3 covers 16 residues. CDR3 sequence reads: CASSLGTALPRDTQYF. In DNA form, the CDR3 reads TGTGCCAGCAGCTTAGGGACGGCCCTTCCCCGGGATACGCAGTATTTT.

The rearrangement joins TRBV4-1 to TRBJ1-4; D not certain. Deletions cut 0 bases from V and 5 bases from J, with 10 bases between. This CDR3 has 15 residues. In germline, CDR1 is MGHRA, CDR2 YSYEKL. The CDR3 DNA is TGCGCCAGCAGCCAAGAGGCCGGGCACAATGAAAAACTGTTTTTT. Translated: CASSQEAGHNEKLFF.

The chain has TRBV7-2 and TRBJ1-2; tentative D call: TRBD1 (5 bases). CDR1 is SGHTA, CDR2 FQGNSA, per germline. Trimming left V 5 bases short and J 4 bases short, with 14 bases between. The CDR3 length is 14 residues. CDR3 in amino acids: CASSEDSKGYGYTF. Written as DNA, the CDR3 is TGTGCCAGCAGCGAAGACAGCAAAGGCTATGGCTACACCTTC.

V gene TRBV20-1 combines with J gene TRBJ2-7; D is ambiguous. CDR3 length equals 11 residues. Trimming removed 7 bases at V and 3 bases at J, with 10 bases between. Germline CDR1 is DFQATT and CDR2 is SNEGSKA (reference sequence). The DNA of the CDR3 is TGCAGTGGAAACAAAGTCTACGAGCAGTACTTC. Translated, it gives CSGNKVYEQYF.

The chain links TRBV29-1 to TRBJ2-7; 7 nucleotides align to TRBD2. Per germline, CDR1 SQVTM and CDR2 ANQGSEA. The CDR3 runs 12 residues. Losses at the gene ends were 3 bases for V and 2 bases for J; bases not matched to a gene: 1. CDR3 sequence reads: CSVESGTYEQYF. In DNA form, the CDR3 reads TGCAGCGTTGAGAGCGGGACCTACGAGCAGTACTTC.

This clonotype was observed at least ten times. The chain links TRBV29-1 to TRBJ1-2, with a weak D call TRBD1 (5 bases). Trimming removed 5 bases from V and 7 bases from J, with 14 bases in between. There are 12 residues in the CDR3. The germline V gene has CDR1 SQVTM and CDR2 ANQGSEA. Here the CDR3 reads CSVNRDGGGYTF. Written as DNA, the CDR3 is TGCAGCGTTAATCGGGACGGTGGTGGCTACACCTTC.

This clonotype was seen only a few times. This chain joins TRBV14 and TRBJ2-3; D is undetermined. There are 14 residues in the CDR3. Trimming pared 1 base from V and 4 bases from J, leaving 9 bases between. The germline V gene has CDR1 SGHDN and CDR2 FVKESK. The CDR3 region is CASSQALVPDTQYF. CDR3 in DNA: TGTGCCAGCAGCCAAGCGCTAGTCCCAGATACGCAGTATTTT.

The CDR3 region is CASRPPGHQPQHF. In DNA form, the CDR3 reads TGTGCCAGCAGACCCCCAGGGCACCAGCCCCAGCATTTT. The chain couples TRBV28 to TRBJ1-5; TRBD1 might be the D (5 bases). The germline gives CDR1 MDHEN, CDR2 SYDVKM. The CDR3 is made up of 13 amino acids. V was shortened by 6 bases and J by 7 bases, with 13 bases between the two germline ends.

This clonotype was counted a few times. The chain is built from TRBV10-3 and TRBJ1-5; D remains ambiguous. The CDR3 is 12 residues long. The germline CDR1 and CDR2 sequences are ENHRY and SYGVKD. V dropped 9 bases and J dropped 3 bases, with 9 bases sitting between them. The CDR3: CAIAGNNQPQHF. The CDR3 DNA is TGTGCCATTGCCGGGAACAATCAGCCCCAGCATTTT.